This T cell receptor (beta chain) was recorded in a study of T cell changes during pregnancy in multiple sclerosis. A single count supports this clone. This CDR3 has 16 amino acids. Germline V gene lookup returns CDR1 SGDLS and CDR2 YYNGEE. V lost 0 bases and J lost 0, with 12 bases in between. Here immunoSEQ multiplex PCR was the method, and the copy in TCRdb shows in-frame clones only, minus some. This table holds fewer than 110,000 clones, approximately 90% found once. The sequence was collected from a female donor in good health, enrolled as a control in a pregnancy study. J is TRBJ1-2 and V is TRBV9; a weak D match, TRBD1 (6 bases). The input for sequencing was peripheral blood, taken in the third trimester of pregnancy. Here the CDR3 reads CASSVATGSANYGYTF. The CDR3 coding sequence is TGTGCCAGCAGCGTAGCTACAGGGTCGGCTAACTATGGCTACACCTTC.